The clone carrying this TCR beta chain showed up just a few times. This sample was included in a study of T cell responses to AZD1222 COVID-19 vaccine. Assay used: immunoSEQ multiplex PCR; TCRdb lists only in-frame clones, some missing. Of 55,000 to 85,000 clones in the sample, 84% were seen once. V was pared by 5 bases and J by 1 base, with 12 bases between. The germline gives CDR1 LNHDA, CDR2 SQIVND (reference sequence). The CDR3 covers 14 residues. The receptor was derived from an adult in good health. Sequencing was performed on peripheral blood, taken on day 0 of AZD1222 vaccination. The gene calls are TRBV19 and TRBJ2-7, with a possible D match to TRBD1 (6 bases). The CDR3 spells CASSATGISYEQYF. For the CDR3, the DNA is TGTGCCAGTAGTGCAACAGGGATTTCCTACGAGCAGTACTTC.